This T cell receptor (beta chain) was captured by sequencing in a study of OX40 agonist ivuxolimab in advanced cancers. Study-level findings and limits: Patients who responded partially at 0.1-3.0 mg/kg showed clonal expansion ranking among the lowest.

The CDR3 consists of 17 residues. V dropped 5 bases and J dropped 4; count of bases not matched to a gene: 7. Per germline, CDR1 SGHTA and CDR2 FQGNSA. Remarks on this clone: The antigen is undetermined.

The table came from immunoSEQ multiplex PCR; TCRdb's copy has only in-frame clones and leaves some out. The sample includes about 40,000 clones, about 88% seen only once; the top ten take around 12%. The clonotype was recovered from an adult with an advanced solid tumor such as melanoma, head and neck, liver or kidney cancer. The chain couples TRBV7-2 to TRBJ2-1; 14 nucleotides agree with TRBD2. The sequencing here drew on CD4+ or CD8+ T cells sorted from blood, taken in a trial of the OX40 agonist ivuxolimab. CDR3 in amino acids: CASSPGRLAGGYNEQFF. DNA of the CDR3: TGTGCCAGCAGCCCCGGAAGACTAGCGGGGGGGTACAATGAGCAGTTCTTC.